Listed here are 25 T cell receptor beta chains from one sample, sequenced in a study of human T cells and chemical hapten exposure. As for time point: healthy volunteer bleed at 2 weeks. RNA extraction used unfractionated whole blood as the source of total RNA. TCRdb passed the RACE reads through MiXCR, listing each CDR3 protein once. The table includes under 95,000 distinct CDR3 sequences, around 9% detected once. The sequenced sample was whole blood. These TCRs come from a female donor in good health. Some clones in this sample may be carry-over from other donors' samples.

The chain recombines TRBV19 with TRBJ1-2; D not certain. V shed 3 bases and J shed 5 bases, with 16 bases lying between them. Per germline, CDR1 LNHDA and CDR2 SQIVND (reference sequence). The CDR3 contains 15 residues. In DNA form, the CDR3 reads TGTGCCAGTAGTATGATACCGCTAGAGGAATATGGCTACACCTTC. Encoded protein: CASSMIPLEEYGYTF.

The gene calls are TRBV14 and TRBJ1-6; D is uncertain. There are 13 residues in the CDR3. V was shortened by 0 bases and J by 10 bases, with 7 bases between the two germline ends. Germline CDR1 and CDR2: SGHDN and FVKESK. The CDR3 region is CASSQDLRSPLHF. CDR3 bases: TGTGCCAGCAGCCAAGATCTTCGATCACCCCTCCACTTT.

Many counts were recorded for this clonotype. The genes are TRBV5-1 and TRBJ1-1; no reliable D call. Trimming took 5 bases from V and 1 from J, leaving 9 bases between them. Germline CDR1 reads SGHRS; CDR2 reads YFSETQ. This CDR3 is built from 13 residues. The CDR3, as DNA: TGCGCCAGCAGTAAGGACGGGAACACTGAAGCTTTCTTT. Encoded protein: CASSKDGNTEAFF.

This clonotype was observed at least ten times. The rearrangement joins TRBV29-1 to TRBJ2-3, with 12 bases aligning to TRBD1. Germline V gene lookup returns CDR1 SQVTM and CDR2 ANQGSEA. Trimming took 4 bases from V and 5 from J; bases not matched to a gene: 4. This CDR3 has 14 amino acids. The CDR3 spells CSVAGQGAKDTQYF. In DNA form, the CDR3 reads TGCAGCGTTGCGGGACAGGGGGCGAAAGATACGCAGTATTTT.

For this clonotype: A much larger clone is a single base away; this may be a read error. The CDR3 reads CSARFSGRKGTGEMFF. The CDR3 DNA reads TGCAGTGCTAGATTTAGCGGGAGGAAAGGTACCGGGGAGATGTTTTTT. The rearrangement joins TRBV20-1 to TRBJ2-2; 10 bases are shared with TRBD2. This CDR3 has 16 amino acids. Germline-derived CDR1 and CDR2 are DFQATT and SNEGSKA (reference sequence).

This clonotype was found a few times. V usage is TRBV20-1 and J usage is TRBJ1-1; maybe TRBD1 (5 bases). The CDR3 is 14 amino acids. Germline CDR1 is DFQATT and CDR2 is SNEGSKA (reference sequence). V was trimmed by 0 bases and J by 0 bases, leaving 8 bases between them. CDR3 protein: CSAREAGLNTEAFF. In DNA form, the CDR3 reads TGCAGTGCTAGAGAGGCAGGGTTGAACACTGAAGCTTTCTTT.

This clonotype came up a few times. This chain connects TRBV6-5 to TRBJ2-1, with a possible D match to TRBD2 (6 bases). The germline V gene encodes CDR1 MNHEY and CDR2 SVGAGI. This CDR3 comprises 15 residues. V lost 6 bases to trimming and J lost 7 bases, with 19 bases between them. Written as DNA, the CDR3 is TGTGCCAGCAGCCAAGGGACCCCTGGGGGGAATGAGCAGTTCTTC. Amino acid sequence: CASSQGTPGGNEQFF.

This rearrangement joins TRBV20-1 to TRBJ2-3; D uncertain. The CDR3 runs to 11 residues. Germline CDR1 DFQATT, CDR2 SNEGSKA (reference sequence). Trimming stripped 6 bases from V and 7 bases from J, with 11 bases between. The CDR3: CSAAGPNTQYF. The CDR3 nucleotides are TGCAGTGCGGCAGGACCTAATACGCAGTATTTT.

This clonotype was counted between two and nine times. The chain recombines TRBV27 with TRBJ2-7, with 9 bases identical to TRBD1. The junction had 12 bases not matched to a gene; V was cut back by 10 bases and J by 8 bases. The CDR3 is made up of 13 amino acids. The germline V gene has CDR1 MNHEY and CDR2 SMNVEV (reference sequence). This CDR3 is CATSTGGISQQYF. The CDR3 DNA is TGTGCCACCAGCACAGGGGGCATTTCCCAGCAGTACTTC.

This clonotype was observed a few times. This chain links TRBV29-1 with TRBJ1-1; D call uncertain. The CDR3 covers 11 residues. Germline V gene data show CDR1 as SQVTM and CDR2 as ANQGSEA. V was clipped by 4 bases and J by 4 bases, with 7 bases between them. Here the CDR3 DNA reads TGCAGCGTTGCTCGAGGCACTGAAGCTTTCTTT. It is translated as CSVARGTEAFF.

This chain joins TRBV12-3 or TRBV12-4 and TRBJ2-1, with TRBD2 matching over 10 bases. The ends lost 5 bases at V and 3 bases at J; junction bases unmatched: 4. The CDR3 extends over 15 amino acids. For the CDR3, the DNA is TGTGCCAGCAGTCCACTAGCGGGACGCTACAATGAGCAGTTCTTC. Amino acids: CASSPLAGRYNEQFF.

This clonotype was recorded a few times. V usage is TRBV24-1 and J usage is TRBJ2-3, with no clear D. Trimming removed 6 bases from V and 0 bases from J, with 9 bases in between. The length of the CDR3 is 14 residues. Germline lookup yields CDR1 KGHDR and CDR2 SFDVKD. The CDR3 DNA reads TGTGCCACCAGTCACAGTGCTAGCACAGATACGCAGTATTTT. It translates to CATSHSASTDTQYF.

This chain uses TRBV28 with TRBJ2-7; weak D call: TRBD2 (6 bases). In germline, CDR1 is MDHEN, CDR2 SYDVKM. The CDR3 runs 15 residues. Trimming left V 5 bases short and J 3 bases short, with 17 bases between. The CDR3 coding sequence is TGTGCCAGCAGTACCCCTTCTAGCGTCTACTACGAGCAGTACTTC. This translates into CASSTPSSVYYEQYF.

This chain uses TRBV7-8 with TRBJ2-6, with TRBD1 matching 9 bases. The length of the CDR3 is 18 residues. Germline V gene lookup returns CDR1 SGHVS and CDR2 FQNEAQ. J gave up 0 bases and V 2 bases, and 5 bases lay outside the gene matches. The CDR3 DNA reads TGTGCCAGCAGCTTACCGGGACAGGGCAACTCTGGGGCCAACGTCCTGACTTTC. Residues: CASSLPGQGNSGANVLTF.

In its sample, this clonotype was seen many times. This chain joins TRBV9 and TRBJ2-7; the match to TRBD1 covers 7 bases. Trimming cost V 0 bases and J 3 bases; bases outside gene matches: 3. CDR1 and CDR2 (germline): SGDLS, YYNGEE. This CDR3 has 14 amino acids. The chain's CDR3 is CASSVGGTDYEQYF. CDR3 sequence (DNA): TGTGCCAGCAGCGTAGGAGGGACAGACTACGAGCAGTACTTC.

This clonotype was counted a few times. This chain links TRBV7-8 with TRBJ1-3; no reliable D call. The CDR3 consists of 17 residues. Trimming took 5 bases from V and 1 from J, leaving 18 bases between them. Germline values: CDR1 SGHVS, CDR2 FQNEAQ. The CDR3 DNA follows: TGTGCCAGCAGCCAGATAGGGCAGACCGGATCTGGAAACACCATATATTTT. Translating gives CASSQIGQTGSGNTIYF.

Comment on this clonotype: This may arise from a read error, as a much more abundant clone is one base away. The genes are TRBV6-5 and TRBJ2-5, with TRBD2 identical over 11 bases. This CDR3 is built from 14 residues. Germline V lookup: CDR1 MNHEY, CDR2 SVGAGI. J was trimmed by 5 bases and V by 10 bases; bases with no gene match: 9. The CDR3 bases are TGTGCCAACAAAACACTAGCGGGAGAGGAGACCCAGTACTTC. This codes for CANKTLAGEETQYF.

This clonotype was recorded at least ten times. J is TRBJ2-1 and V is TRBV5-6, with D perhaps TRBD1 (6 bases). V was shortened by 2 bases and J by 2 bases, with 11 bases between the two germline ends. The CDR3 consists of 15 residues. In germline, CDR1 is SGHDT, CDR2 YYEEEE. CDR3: CASSFQGFTYNEQFF. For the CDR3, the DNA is TGTGCCAGCAGCTTTCAGGGGTTCACCTACAATGAGCAGTTCTTC.

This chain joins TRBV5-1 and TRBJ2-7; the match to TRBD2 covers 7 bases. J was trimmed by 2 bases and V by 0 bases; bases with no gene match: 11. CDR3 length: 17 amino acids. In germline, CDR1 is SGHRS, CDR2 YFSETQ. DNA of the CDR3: TGCGCCAGCAGCTTGGTGTCGATGGGGAGGGGCACCTACGAGCAGTACTTC. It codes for CASSLVSMGRGTYEQYF.

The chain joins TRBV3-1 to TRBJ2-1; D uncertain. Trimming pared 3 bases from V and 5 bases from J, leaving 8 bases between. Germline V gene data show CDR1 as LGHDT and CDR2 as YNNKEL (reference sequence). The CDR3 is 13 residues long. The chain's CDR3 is CASSQYRNNEQFF. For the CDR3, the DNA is TGTGCCAGCAGCCAGTATCGAAACAATGAGCAGTTCTTC.

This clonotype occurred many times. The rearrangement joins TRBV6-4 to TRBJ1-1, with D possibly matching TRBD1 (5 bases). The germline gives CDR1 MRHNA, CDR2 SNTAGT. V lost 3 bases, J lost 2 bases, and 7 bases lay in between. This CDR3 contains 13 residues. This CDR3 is CASSEGDNTEAFF. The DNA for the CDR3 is TGTGCCAGCAGTGAAGGGGACAACACTGAAGCTTTCTTT.

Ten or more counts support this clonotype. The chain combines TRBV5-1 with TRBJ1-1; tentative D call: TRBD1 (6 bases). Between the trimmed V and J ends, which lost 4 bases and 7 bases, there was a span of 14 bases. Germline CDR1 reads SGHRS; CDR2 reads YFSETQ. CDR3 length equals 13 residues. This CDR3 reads CASSGSGQIEAFF. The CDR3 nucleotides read TGCGCCAGCAGCGGAAGCGGACAGATTGAAGCTTTCTTT.

CDR3 in amino acids: CSAPDRNDGYTF. CDR3 DNA: TGCAGTGCTCCCGACAGGAACGATGGCTACACCTTC. The V gene is TRBV20-1, the J gene TRBJ1-2; the D gene is possibly TRBD1 (6 bases). The CDR3 loop spans 12 amino acids. The germline gives CDR1 DFQATT, CDR2 SNEGSKA (reference sequence). Trimming removed 5 bases from V and 6 bases from J, with 13 bases in between.

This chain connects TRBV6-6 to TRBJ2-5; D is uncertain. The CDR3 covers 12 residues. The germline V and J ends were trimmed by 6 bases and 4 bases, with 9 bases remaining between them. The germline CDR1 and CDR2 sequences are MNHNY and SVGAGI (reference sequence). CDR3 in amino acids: CASRRYGETQYF. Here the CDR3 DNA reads TGTGCCAGCAGACGATATGGAGAGACCCAGTACTTC.

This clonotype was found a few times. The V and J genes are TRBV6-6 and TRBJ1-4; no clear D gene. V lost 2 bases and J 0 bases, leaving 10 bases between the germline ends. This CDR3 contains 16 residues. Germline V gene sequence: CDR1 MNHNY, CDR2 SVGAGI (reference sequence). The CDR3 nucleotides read TGTGCCAGCAGTTACGGCATTGGTGCAACTAATGAAAAACTGTTTTTT. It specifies CASSYGIGATNEKLFF.